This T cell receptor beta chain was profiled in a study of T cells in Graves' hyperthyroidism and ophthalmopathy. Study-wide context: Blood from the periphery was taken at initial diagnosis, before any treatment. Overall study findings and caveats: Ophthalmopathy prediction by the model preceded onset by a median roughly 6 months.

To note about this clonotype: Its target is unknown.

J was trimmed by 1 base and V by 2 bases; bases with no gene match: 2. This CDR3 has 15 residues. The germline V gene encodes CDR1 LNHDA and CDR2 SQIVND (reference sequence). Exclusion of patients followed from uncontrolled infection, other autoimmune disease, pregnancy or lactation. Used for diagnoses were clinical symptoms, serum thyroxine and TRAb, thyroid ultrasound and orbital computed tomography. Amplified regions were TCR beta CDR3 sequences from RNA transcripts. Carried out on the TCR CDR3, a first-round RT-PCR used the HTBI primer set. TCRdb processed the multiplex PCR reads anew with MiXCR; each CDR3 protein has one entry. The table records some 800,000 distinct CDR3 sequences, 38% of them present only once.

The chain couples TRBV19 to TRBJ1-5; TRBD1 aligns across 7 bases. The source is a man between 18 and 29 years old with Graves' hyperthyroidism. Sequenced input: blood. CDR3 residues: CASSIPTGSNQPQHF. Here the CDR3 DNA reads TGTGCCAGTAGTATACCGACAGGGAGCAATCAGCCCCAGCATTTT.